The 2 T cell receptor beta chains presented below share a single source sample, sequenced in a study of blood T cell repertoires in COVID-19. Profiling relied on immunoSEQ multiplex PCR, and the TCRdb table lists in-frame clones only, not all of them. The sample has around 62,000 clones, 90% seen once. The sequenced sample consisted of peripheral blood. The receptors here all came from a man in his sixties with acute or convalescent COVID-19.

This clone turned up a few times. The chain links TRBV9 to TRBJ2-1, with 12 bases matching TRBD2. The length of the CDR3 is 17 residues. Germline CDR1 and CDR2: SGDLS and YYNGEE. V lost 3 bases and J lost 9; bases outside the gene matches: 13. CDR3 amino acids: CASSEGTSGRGRREQFF. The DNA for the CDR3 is TGTGCCAGCAGCGAGGGGACTAGCGGGCGGGGTCGGCGTGAGCAGTTCTTC.

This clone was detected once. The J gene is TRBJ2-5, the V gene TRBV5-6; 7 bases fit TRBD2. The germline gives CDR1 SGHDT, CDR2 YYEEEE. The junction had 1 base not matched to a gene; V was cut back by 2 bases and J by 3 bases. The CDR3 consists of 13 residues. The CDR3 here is CASSFSGEETQYF. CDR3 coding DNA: TGTGCCAGCAGCTTCAGCGGGGAAGAGACCCAGTACTTC.